This is a list of T cell receptor beta chains from one sample in a study of blood T cell repertoires in COVID-19. Profiled with immunoSEQ multiplex PCR; TCRdb holds only in-frame clones, not every one. The sample carries about 250,000 clones, roughly 87% recorded once. Sequencing was performed on peripheral blood. The origin of the receptors is a man aged 18 to 29 with active or convalescent COVID-19. Each CDR3 is given with its conserved first and last residue. A D gene is named only where the DNA matches it firmly. Expanded clones get a size class; other rows say once, few or many, or leave the size out.

>TRBV6-2/TRBV6-3|13|TRBJ1-2|NA|NA
CASSRTENYGYTF
TGTGCCAGCAGCAGGACAGAGAACTATGGCTACACCTTC
>TRBV29-1|15|TRBJ1-2|TRBD1|NA
CSGRLTGAPNYGYTF
TGCAGCGGTCGTTTAACAGGGGCCCCTAACTATGGCTACACCTTC
>TRBV5-1|15|TRBJ2-1|NA|NA
CASSPGGLGVHEQFF
TGCGCCAGCAGCCCGGGCGGGTTGGGAGTTCATGAGCAGTTCTTC
>TRBV7-2|17|TRBJ2-7|NA|NA
CASSPLADSSPSYEQYF
TGTGCCAGCAGCCCTCTGGCGGACAGCTCCCCTTCCTACGAGCAGTACTTC
>TRBV29-1|19|TRBJ2-7|TRBD2|NA
CSVEAELIGLAEFSYEQYF
TGCAGCGTTGAAGCTGAATTAATTGGACTAGCGGAATTCTCCTACGAGCAGTACTTC
>TRBV5-1|15|TRBJ1-1|NA|NA
CASSLAPGGGLEAFF
TGCGCCAGCAGCTTGGCCCCTGGGGGGGGCCTTGAGGCTTTCTTT
>TRBV27|14|TRBJ1-5|NA|NA
CASSLIGGNQPQHF
TGTGCCAGCAGTTTAATAGGGGGCAATCAGCCCCAGCATTTT
>TRBV2|15|TRBJ1-5|NA|once
CASSSDFYSNQPQHF
TGTGCCAGCAGCAGTGACTTTTATAGCAATCAGCCCCAGCATTTT
>TRBV19|13|TRBJ1-2|NA|NA
CASSMILNYGYTF
TGTGCCAGTAGTATGATACTTAACTATGGCTACACCTTC
>TRBV6-2/TRBV6-3|17|TRBJ1-2|NA|NA
CASSHSPSAPEAYGYTF
TGTGCCAGCAGCCATAGCCCAAGCGCCCCGGAAGCCTATGGCTACACCTTC
>TRBV9|17|TRBJ2-2|TRBD2|NA
CASSVAPTGGDTGELFF
TGTGCCAGCAGCGTAGCTCCGACGGGAGGAGACACCGGGGAGCTGTTTTTT
>TRBV5-6|14|TRBJ2-7|TRBD1|NA
CASSLWDSSYEQYF
TGTGCCAGCAGCTTATGGGACAGCTCCTACGAACAGTACTTC
>TRBV3-1/TRBV3-2|14|TRBJ2-5|TRBD2|NA
CASSQSGRGETQYF
TGTGCCAGCAGCCAAAGCGGGAGGGGTGAGACCCAGTACTTC
>TRBV5-6|12|TRBJ1-1|NA|NA
CASSPWNTEAFF
TGTGCCAGCAGCCCCTGGAACACTGAAGCTTTCTTT
>TRBV19|14|TRBJ1-1|TRBD1|NA
CASTKLTGLPEAFF
TGTGCCAGTACCAAACTGACAGGGCTCCCTGAAGCTTTCTTT
>TRBV28|12|TRBJ1-1|NA|few
CASSLRNTEAFF
TGTGCCAGCAGCCTCCGTAACACTGAAGCTTTCTTT
>TRBV7-6|13|TRBJ1-1|NA|NA
CASSLGGVDQAFF
TGTGCCAGCAGCTTAGGGGGGGTTGATCAAGCTTTCTTT
>TRBV27|16|TRBJ2-5|NA|NA
CASSLFPAAAQETQYF
TGTGCCAGCAGTTTATTTCCAGCGGCGGCACAAGAGACCCAGTACTTC
>TRBV6-1|12|TRBJ1-3|NA|once
CASSEYGDTIYF
TGTGCCAGCAGTGAATACGGGGACACCATATATTTT
>TRBV5-4|16|TRBJ1-2|TRBD1|NA
CASSRDRGLWNYGYTF
TGTGCCAGCAGCCGGGACAGGGGTCTTTGGAACTATGGCTACACCTTC
>TRBV7-2|13|TRBJ2-5|NA|once
CASSLGGLENQYF
TGTGCCAGCAGCTTAGGGGGCCTAGAGAACCAGTACTTC
>TRBV6-5|16|TRBJ1-3|TRBD1|NA
CASSYGQGYSGNTIYF
TGTGCCAGCAGTTACGGACAGGGTTACTCTGGAAACACCATATATTTT
>TRBV27|18|TRBJ2-5|NA|NA
CASSPYYDDLGDRETQYF
TGTGCCAGCAGTCCGTATTACGATGACTTGGGAGACAGGGAGACCCAGTACTTC
>TRBV27|16|TRBJ2-3|TRBD2|NA
CASSLMGGTSTDTQYF
TGTGCCAGCAGTTTAATGGGGGGGACTAGCACAGATACGCAGTATTTT